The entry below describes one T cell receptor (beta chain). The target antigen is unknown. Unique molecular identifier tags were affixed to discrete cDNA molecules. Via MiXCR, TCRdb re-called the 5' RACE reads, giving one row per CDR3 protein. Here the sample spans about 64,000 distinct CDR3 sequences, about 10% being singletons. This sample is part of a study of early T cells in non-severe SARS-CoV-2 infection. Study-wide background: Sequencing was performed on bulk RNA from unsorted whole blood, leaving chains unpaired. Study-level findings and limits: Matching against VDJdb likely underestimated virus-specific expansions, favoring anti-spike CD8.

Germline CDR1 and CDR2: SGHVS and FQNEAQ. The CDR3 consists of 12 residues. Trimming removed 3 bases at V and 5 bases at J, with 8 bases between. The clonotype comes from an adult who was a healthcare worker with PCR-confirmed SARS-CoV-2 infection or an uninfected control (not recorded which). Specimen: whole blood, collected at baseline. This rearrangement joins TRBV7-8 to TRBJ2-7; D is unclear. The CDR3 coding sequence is TGTGCCAGCAGCTTCCTGGAGCACGAGCAGTACTTC. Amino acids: CASSFLEHEQYF.